Following are 14 T cell receptor beta chains from one sample sequenced in a study of OX40 agonist ivuxolimab in advanced cancers. Libraries were prepared through the immunoSEQ multiplex PCR assay. Here the immuneACCESS table is served through TCRdb, limited to in-frame sequences with V and J called. Missing clones are a known gap in these copies; in checked studies unresolved V genes cover under half, and the rest lacks a known reason. This sample has about 83,000 clones in its table, and over 75% of those were observed once. Around 0.78% of the sample rests with the top ten. The sequencing here drew on CD4+ or CD8+ T cells sorted from blood, taken in a trial of the OX40 agonist ivuxolimab. The receptors were gathered from an adult with an advanced solid tumor such as melanoma, head and neck, liver or kidney cancer.

The chain has TRBV25-1 and TRBJ2-5, with 13 bases aligning to TRBD2. The junction had 4 bases not matched to a gene; V was cut back by 2 bases and J by 1 base. CDR1 and CDR2 from the germline V gene are MGHDK and SYGVNS. The CDR3 runs to 17 residues. CDR3 sequence (DNA): TGTGCCAGCAGTGAAGGGCGGACTAGCGGGGGCCAAGAGACCCAGTACTTC. It encodes CASSEGRTSGGQETQYF.

This clone was detected once. The chain uses TRBV6-5 and TRBJ2-7; a possible D gene is TRBD2 (5 bases). The length of the CDR3 is 14 residues. The germline CDR1 and CDR2 sequences are MNHEY and SVGAGI. Trimming pared 0 bases from V and 7 bases from J, leaving 13 bases between. CDR3 region: CASSYSEVIGEQYF. CDR3 in DNA: TGTGCCAGCAGTTACTCGGAGGTTATAGGGGAGCAGTACTTC.

This chain connects TRBV5-8 to TRBJ2-1; D might be TRBD2 (5 bases). The CDR3 loop spans 17 amino acids. Germline lookup yields CDR1 SGHTS and CDR2 YDEGEE. V lost 0 bases to trimming and J lost 0 bases, with 13 bases between them. CDR3 nucleotides: TGTGCCAGCAGCTTGGTCGGGGAGATGGGCTCCTACAATGAGCAGTTCTTC. Translated, it gives CASSLVGEMGSYNEQFF.

The V gene is TRBV20-1, the J gene TRBJ1-5; D uncertain. Trimming removed 5 bases from V and 6 bases from J, with 2 bases in between. CDR3 length equals 9 residues. Germline V gives CDR1 DFQATT, CDR2 SNEGSKA (reference sequence). The CDR3 DNA reads as TGCAGTGCTCTTCAGCCCCAGCATTTT. This translates into CSALQPQHF.

This rearrangement joins TRBV19 to TRBJ2-3; D not certain. The V end lost 10 bases, the J end lost 0 bases, and 14 bases lay between the germline ends. The CDR3 runs to 14 residues. Germline loops: CDR1 LNHDA, CDR2 SQIVND (reference sequence). CDR3 DNA sequence: TGTGCCACCTCTAGGCCGGGTAGCACAGATACGCAGTATTTT. Its translation: CATSRPGSTDTQYF.

J is TRBJ1-1 and V is TRBV5-6; D unclear. This CDR3 is built from 14 residues. The ends were cut back, 0 bases at V and 5 bases at J, with 11 bases in the middle. CDR1 is SGHDT, CDR2 YYEEEE, per germline. The CDR3 region is CASSLDSLGTEAFF. The CDR3 DNA reads as TGTGCCAGCAGCTTGGACAGTCTCGGGACTGAAGCTTTCTTT.

The rearrangement links TRBV6-5 to TRBJ1-2, with D possibly matching TRBD1 (5 bases). V shed 0 bases and J shed 4 bases, with 9 bases lying between them. CDR3 length: 14 residues. Germline loops: CDR1 MNHEY, CDR2 SVGAGI. The CDR3 reads CASSYSRVGYGYTF. In DNA form, the CDR3 reads TGTGCCAGCAGTTACTCCAGGGTAGGCTATGGCTACACCTTC.

V gene TRBV15 combines with J gene TRBJ1-2, with 8 bases identical to TRBD1. Germline V gene data show CDR1 as LNHNV and CDR2 as YYDKDF (reference sequence). The V gene end was trimmed by 0 bases and the J gene end by 7 bases; junction bases not matched to a gene: 7. The length of the CDR3 is 15 residues. The CDR3 reads CATSRDLSGGGGYTF. CDR3 coding DNA: TGTGCCACCAGCAGAGACCTTTCAGGGGGCGGTGGCTACACCTTC.

The chain joins TRBV18 to TRBJ2-7; 15 bases match TRBD2. V was clipped by 4 bases and J by 7 bases; unmatched bases: 11. In germline, CDR1 is KGHSH, CDR2 LQKENI. CDR3 length: 17 amino acids. CDR3 region: CASSRTSGGAGPGEQYF. The CDR3 DNA sequence: TGTGCCAGCTCACGGACTAGCGGGGGGGCTGGCCCAGGGGAGCAGTACTTC.

The genes are TRBV18 and TRBJ2-3, with D maybe TRBD2 (5 bases). The CDR3 is 13 residues long. Trimming stripped 3 bases from V and 5 bases from J, with 9 bases between. Per germline, CDR1 KGHSH and CDR2 LQKENI. This CDR3 reads CASSPGSQDTQYF. CDR3 sequence (DNA): TGTGCCAGCTCACCTGGGAGTCAAGATACGCAGTATTTT.

The J gene is TRBJ2-2, the V gene TRBV11-3; D unclear. Looked up from germline, CDR1 is SGHNT and CDR2 is YENEEA. Trimming left V 1 base short and J 5 bases short, with 8 bases between. This CDR3 has 14 amino acids. The CDR3 region is CASSLGLSTGELFF. DNA of the CDR3: TGTGCCAGCAGCTTAGGACTTAGTACCGGGGAGCTGTTTTTT.

The count of this clone is one. V and J are TRBV29-1 and TRBJ2-5, with 8 positions matching TRBD2. This CDR3 is 13 amino acids long. Per germline, CDR1 SQVTM and CDR2 ANQGSEA. Germline trimming cut 6 bases from V and 4 bases from J; bases unmatched to any gene: 7. Here the CDR3 reads CSVEPGLGETQYF. The DNA for the CDR3 is TGCAGCGTGGAACCGGGACTAGGAGAGACCCAGTACTTC.

The chain has TRBV18 and TRBJ2-3; 9 positions match TRBD1. There are 15 residues in the CDR3. Trimming cost V 3 bases and J 0 bases; bases outside gene matches: 1. CDR1 KGHSH and CDR2 LQKENI come from the germline V gene. CDR3 amino acids: CASSPGTGSTDTQYF. CDR3 coding DNA: TGTGCCAGCTCACCCGGGACAGGGAGCACAGATACGCAGTATTTT.

A single count supports this clone. This chain joins TRBV14 and TRBJ2-4; D unresolved. The length of the CDR3 is 14 residues. The germline V gene encodes CDR1 SGHDN and CDR2 FVKESK. Trimming removed 4 bases at V and 0 bases at J, with 7 bases between. CDR3 region: CASSLNLAKNIQYF. CDR3 DNA sequence: TGTGCCAGCAGCCTTAATCTAGCCAAAAACATTCAGTACTTC.